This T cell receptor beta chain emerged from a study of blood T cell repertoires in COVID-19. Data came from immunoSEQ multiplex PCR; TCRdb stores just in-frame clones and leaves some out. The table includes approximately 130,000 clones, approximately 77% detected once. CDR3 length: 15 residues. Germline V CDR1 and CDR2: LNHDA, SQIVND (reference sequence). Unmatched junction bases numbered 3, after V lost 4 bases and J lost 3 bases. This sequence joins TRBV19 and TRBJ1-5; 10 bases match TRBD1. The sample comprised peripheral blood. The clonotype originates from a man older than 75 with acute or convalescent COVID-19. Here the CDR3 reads CASSTDRGNNQPQHF. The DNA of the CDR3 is TGTGCCAGTAGTACGGACAGGGGGAACAATCAGCCCCAGCATTTT.